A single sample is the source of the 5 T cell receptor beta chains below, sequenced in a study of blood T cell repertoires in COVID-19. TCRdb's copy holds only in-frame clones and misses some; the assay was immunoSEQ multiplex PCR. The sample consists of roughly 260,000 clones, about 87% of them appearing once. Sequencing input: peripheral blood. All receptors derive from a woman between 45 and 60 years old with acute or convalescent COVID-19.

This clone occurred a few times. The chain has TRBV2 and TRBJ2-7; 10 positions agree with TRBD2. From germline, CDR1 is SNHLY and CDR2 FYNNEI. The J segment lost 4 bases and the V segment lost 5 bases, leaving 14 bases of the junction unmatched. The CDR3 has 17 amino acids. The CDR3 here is CASSPGTSARGGYEQYF. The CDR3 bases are TGTGCCAGCAGTCCAGGGACTAGCGCCCGAGGGGGTTACGAGCAGTACTTC. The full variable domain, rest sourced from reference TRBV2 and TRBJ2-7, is EPEVTQTPSHQVTQMGQEVILRCVPISNHLYFYWYRQILGQKVEFLVSFYNNEISEKSEIFDDQFSVERPDGSNFTLKIRSTKLEDSAMYFCASSPGTSARGGYEQYFGPGTRLTVT.

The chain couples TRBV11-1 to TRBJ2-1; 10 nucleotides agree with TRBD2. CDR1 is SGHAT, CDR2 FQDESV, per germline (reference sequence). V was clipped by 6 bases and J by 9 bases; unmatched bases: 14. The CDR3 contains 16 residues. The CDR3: CASSVLAGALKAEQFF. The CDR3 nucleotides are TGTGCCAGCAGTGTTCTAGCGGGAGCGTTAAAAGCTGAGCAGTTCTTC.

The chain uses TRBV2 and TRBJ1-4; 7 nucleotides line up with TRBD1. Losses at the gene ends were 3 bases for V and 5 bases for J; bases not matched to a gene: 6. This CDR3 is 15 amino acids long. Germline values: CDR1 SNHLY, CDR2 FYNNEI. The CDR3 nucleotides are TGTGCCAGCAGTGACCGACAGGGACGGAATGAAAAACTGTTTTTT. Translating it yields CASSDRQGRNEKLFF. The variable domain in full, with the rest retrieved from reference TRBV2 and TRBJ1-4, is EPEVTQTPSHQVTQMGQEVILRCVPISNHLYFYWYRQILGQKVEFLVSFYNNEISEKSEIFDDQFSVERPDGSNFTLKIRSTKLEDSAMYFCASSDRQGRNEKLFFGSGTQLSVL.

CDR3 region: CASSSQGGTGSYNEQFF. Written as DNA, the CDR3 is TGTGCCAGCAGCTCCCAAGGGGGGACAGGGTCCTACAATGAGCAGTTCTTC. The chain has TRBV7-9 and TRBJ2-1, with TRBD1 matching over 9 bases. The ends lost 4 bases at V and 1 base at J; junction bases unmatched: 8. This CDR3 is 17 amino acids long. CDR1 and CDR2 from the germline V gene are SEHNR and FQNEAQ (reference sequence).

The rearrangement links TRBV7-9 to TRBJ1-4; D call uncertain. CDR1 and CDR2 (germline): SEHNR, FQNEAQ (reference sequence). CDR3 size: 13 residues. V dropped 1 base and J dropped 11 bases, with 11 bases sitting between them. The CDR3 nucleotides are TGTGCCAGCAGCTTAGGGGCCCAACAGAAACTGTTTTTT. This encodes CASSLGAQQKLFF.